A single sample gave rise to the 17 T cell receptor beta chains below, sequenced in a study of shared clonotypes between healthy human individuals. The assay was immunoSEQ multiplex PCR, and TCRdb's table has in-frame clones only and misses some. This table holds under 2.5 million clones, around 90% found once. The sequencing input was naive CD4+ T cells from PBMCs. Subset described: CD45RA+ positively selected. The receptors were gathered from a man aged 18 to 29 in good health. Some clones in this sample may be carry-over from other donors' samples.

The V gene is TRBV5-8, the J gene TRBJ2-7; unclear D gene. This CDR3 spans 14 amino acids. V lost 2 bases and J lost 3, with 12 bases in between. The germline CDR1 and CDR2 sequences are SGHTS and YDEGEE. In DNA form, the CDR3 reads TGTGCCAGCAGCTTACCCCAACCCTACTACGAGCAGTACTTC. Translation gives CASSLPQPYYEQYF.

The rearrangement uses TRBV5-1 and TRBJ2-3, with no clear D. The CDR3 extends over 15 amino acids. V was trimmed by 0 bases and J by 1 base, leaving 9 bases between them. Germline V lookup: CDR1 SGHRS, CDR2 YFSETQ. The CDR3 sequence is CASSLGLGGTDTQYF. The CDR3 region has the DNA TGCGCCAGCAGCTTGGGTCTTGGTGGCACAGATACGCAGTATTTT. The full variable domain, its missing parts supplied by reference TRBV5-1 and TRBJ2-3, is KAGVTQTPRYLIKTRGQQVTLSCSPISGHRSVSWYQQTPGQGLQFLFEYFSETQRNKGNFPGRFSGRQFSNSRSEMNVSTLELGDSALYLCASSLGLGGTDTQYFGPGTRLTVL.

The chain combines TRBV19 with TRBJ1-3, with D unclear. CDR3 length equals 14 residues. The germline V and J ends were trimmed by 6 bases and 0 bases, with 9 bases remaining between them. Germline assignment: CDR1 LNHDA and CDR2 SQIVND (reference sequence). The CDR3 nucleotides are TGTGCCAGTAGCGGCTCCCGCTCTGGAAACACCATATATTTT. Translation gives CASSGSRSGNTIYF. Combining the CDR3 with reference TRBV19 and TRBJ1-3 gives the whole variable domain DGGITQSPKYLFRKEGQNVTLSCEQNLNHDAMYWYRQDPGQGLRLIYYSQIVNDFQKGDIAEGYSVSREKKESFPLTVTSAQKNPTAFYLCASSGSRSGNTIYFGEGSWLTVV.

This chain uses TRBV5-1 with TRBJ2-7; a possible D gene is TRBD2 (5 bases). CDR1 and CDR2 (germline): SGHRS, YFSETQ. The CDR3 has 14 residues. Trimming pared 4 bases from V and 5 bases from J, leaving 16 bases between. CDR3 protein: CASSEGAGSNEQYF. CDR3 nucleotides: TGCGCCAGCAGCGAGGGAGCCGGGTCCAACGAGCAGTACTTC.

This rearrangement joins TRBV28 to TRBJ1-3, with D perhaps TRBD1 (5 bases). The V end lost 5 bases, the J end lost 4 bases, and 15 bases lay between the germline ends. Germline lookup yields CDR1 MDHEN and CDR2 SYDVKM. This CDR3 is built from 15 residues. Here the CDR3 reads CASSPGDQRGNTIYF. CDR3 bases: TGTGCCAGCAGTCCCGGGGACCAGAGGGGAAACACCATATATTTT.

The V gene is TRBV5-1, the J gene TRBJ2-1, with D possibly being TRBD2 (7 bases). The CDR3 has 14 amino acids. Trimming removed 7 bases from V and 4 bases from J, with 15 bases in between. Germline V gene lookup returns CDR1 SGHRS and CDR2 YFSETQ. The CDR3 coding sequence is TGCGCCAGCGGCGGGGGCGGGGCATACAATGAGCAGTTCTTC. Encoded protein: CASGGGGAYNEQFF.

The chain joins TRBV5-1 to TRBJ2-7; unclear D gene. This CDR3 region has 12 residues. Trimming cost V 0 bases and J 5 bases, with 6 bases left between them. Per germline, CDR1 SGHRS and CDR2 YFSETQ. The CDR3 loop reads CASSLEGHEQYF. The CDR3, as DNA: TGCGCCAGCAGCTTGGAAGGGCACGAGCAGTACTTC.

V is TRBV9 and J is TRBJ2-2; the match to TRBD2 covers 10 bases. Losses at the gene ends were 0 bases for V and 5 bases for J; bases not matched to a gene: 7. This CDR3 has 17 amino acids. Germline V gives CDR1 SGDLS, CDR2 YYNGEE. CDR3 nucleotide sequence: TGTGCCAGCAGCGTAGAGGGACTAGCGAGGGGAACCGGGGAGCTGTTTTTT. It specifies CASSVEGLARGTGELFF.

The chain links TRBV7-2 to TRBJ2-3, with 16 positions matching TRBD2. The CDR3 runs 19 residues. V lost 5 bases and J lost 4; bases outside the gene matches: 12. Germline V gives CDR1 SGHTA, CDR2 FQGNSA. In nucleotides, the CDR3 is TGTGCCAGCAGCCCCCGGGGACTAGCGGGAGGGCCCGGAGCAGATACGCAGTATTTT. Its translation is CASSPRGLAGGPGADTQYF.

V gene TRBV2 combines with J gene TRBJ1-1; D gene ambiguous. Looked up from germline, CDR1 is SNHLY and CDR2 is FYNNEI. Trimming removed 4 bases from V and 3 bases from J, with 9 bases in between. The length of the CDR3 is 13 residues. This CDR3 reads CASSVRGDTEAFF. The CDR3 nucleotides are TGTGCCAGCAGTGTCCGGGGAGACACTGAAGCTTTCTTT.

J is TRBJ1-5 and V is TRBV10-1; TRBD1 is a possible D gene (6 bases). CDR1 is WNHNN, CDR2 SYGVQD, per germline (reference sequence). Trimming took off 7 bases at V and 1 base at J, with 14 bases between the two ends. This CDR3 is built from 15 residues. CDR3 nucleotides: TGCGCCAGCACCCCGGTGGGGGGCAGCAATCAGCCCCAGCATTTT. This encodes CASTPVGGSNQPQHF.

In the case of this clone: Other DNA sequences in the same sample also yield this CDR3. The chain couples TRBV7-2 to TRBJ1-5; possible D gene TRBD1, 5 bases. This CDR3 is built from 15 residues. V was trimmed by 1 base and J by 2 bases, leaving 9 bases between them. Germline V gene data show CDR1 as SGHTA and CDR2 as FQGNSA. The CDR3 sequence: CASSLVWGGNQPQHF. CDR3 in DNA: TGTGCCAGCAGCTTAGTTTGGGGCGGCAATCAGCCCCAGCATTTT.

The rearrangement links TRBV7-2 to TRBJ2-2, with D possibly matching TRBD1 (6 bases). CDR1 SGHTA and CDR2 FQGNSA come from the germline V gene. This CDR3 has 16 residues. Deletions cut 5 bases from V and 0 bases from J, with 13 bases between. CDR3 sequence: CASSQRTASNTGELFF. In nucleotides, the CDR3 is TGTGCCAGCAGCCAACGGACAGCTTCGAACACCGGGGAGCTGTTTTTT.

This chain connects TRBV27 to TRBJ2-7; TRBD1 agrees at 8 bases. This CDR3 comprises 14 residues. The V gene's germline CDR1 is MNHEY and CDR2 SMNVEV (reference sequence). V shed 5 bases, J shed 3 bases, and the junction held 6 bases outside the gene matches. CDR3 sequence (DNA): TGTGCCAGCAGTGGCAGGGGGCCCCTCTACGAGCAGTACTTC. Translating it yields CASSGRGPLYEQYF.

This chain joins TRBV6-6 and TRBJ2-1; 7 bases agree with TRBD2. J was trimmed by 2 bases and V by 5 bases; bases with no gene match: 3. The germline gives CDR1 MNHNY, CDR2 SVGAGI (reference sequence). This CDR3 comprises 14 residues. CDR3 amino acids: CASSPSGAYNEQFF. CDR3 in DNA: TGTGCCAGCAGTCCTAGCGGAGCCTACAATGAGCAGTTCTTC.

This chain uses TRBV7-2 with TRBJ1-5; no reliable D call. The CDR3 covers 13 residues. Germline V gene lookup returns CDR1 SGHTA and CDR2 FQGNSA. Trimming removed 8 bases at V and 7 bases at J, with 15 bases between. The CDR3 DNA reads as TGTGCCAGCGGTTCGGGGTCGGGACAGCCCCAGCATTTT. This sequence encodes CASGSGSGQPQHF.

The V and J genes are TRBV4-2 and TRBJ2-2; possibly TRBD2 for D (6 bases). CDR1 and CDR2 (germline): LGHNA, YNFKEQ. The CDR3 spans 15 residues. Trimming removed 5 bases from V and 6 bases from J, with 16 bases in between. The CDR3 sequence is CASSKQLAVAGELFF. CDR3 bases: TGTGCCAGCAGCAAGCAACTAGCAGTCGCCGGGGAGCTGTTTTTT.